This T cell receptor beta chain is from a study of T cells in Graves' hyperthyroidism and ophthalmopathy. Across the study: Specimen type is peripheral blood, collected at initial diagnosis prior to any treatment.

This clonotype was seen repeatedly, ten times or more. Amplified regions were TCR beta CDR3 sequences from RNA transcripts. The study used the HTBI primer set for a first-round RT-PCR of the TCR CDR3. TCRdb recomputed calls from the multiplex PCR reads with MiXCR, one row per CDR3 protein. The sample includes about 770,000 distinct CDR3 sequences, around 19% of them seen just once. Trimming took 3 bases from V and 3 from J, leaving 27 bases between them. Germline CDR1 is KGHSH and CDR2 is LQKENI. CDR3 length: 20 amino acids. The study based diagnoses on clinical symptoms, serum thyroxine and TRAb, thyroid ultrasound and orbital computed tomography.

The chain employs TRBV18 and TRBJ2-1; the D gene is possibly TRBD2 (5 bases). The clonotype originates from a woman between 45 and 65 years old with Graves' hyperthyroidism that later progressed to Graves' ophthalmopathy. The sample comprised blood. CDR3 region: CASSPPRQRASSEFYNEQFF. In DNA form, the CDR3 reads TGTGCCAGCTCACCCCCCAGGCAGAGGGCCTCTAGTGAGTTCTACAATGAGCAGTTCTTC.